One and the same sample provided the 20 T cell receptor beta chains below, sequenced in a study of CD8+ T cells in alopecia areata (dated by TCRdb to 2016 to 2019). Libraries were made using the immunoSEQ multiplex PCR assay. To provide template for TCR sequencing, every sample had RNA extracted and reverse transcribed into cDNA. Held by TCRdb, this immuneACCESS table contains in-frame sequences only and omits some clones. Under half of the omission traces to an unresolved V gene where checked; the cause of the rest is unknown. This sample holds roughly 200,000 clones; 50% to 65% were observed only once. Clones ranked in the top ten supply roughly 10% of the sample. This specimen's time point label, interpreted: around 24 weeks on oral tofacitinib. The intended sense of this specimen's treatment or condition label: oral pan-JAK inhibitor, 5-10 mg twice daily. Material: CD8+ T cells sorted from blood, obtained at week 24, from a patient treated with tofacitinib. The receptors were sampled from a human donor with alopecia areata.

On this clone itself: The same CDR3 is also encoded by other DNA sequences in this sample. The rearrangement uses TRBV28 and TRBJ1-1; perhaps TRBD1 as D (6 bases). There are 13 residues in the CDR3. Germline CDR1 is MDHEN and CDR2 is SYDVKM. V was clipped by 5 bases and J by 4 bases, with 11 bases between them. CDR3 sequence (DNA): TGTGCCAGCAGTCCGACAGGAGGCACTGAAGCTTTCTTT. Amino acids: CASSPTGGTEAFF.

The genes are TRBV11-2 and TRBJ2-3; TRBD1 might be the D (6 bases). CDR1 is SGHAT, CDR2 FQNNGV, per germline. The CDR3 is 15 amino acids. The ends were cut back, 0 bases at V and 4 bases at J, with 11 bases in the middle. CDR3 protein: CASSLEGRGSDTQYF. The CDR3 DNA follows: TGTGCCAGCAGCTTAGAGGGCAGGGGCTCAGATACGCAGTATTTT.

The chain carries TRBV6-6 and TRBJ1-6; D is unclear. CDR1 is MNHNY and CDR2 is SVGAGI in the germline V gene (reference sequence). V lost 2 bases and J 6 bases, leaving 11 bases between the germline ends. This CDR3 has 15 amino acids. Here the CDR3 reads CASSYDQVINSPLHF. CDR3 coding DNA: TGTGCCAGCAGTTACGACCAGGTGATTAATTCACCCCTCCACTTT.

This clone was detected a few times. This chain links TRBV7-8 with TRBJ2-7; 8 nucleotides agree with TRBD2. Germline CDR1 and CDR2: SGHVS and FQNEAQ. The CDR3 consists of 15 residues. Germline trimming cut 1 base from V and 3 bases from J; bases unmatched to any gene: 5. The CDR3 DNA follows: TGTGCCAGCAGCTTAGGTTCCGGGACTAGCTACGAGCAGTACTTC. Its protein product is CASSLGSGTSYEQYF.

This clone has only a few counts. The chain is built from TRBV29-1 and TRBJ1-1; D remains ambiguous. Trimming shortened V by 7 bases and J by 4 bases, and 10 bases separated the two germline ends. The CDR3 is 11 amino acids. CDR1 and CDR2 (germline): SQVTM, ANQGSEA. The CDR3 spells CSALLGTEAFF. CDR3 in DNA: TGCAGCGCACTGCTGGGCACTGAAGCTTTCTTT. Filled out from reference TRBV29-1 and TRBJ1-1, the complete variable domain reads SAVISQKPSRDICQRGTSLTIQCQVDSQVTMMFWYRQQPGQSLTLIATANQGSEATYESGFVIDKFPISRPNLTFSTLTVSNMSPEDSSIYLCSALLGTEAFFGQGTRLTVV.

CDR3: CASSLRDFGYNEQFF. DNA of the CDR3: TGTGCCAGCAGCTTAAGGGACTTTGGTTACAATGAGCAGTTCTTC. The J gene is TRBJ2-1, the V gene TRBV7-3; TRBD2 is a possible D gene (6 bases). The V end was cut by 1 base, the J end by 4 bases, with 11 bases between. The CDR3 is 15 residues long. In germline, CDR1 is SGHTA, CDR2 FQGTGA.

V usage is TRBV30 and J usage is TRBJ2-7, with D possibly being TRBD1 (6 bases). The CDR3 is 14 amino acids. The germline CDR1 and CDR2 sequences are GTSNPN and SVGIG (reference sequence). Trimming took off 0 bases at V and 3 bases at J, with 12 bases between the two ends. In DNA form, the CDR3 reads TGTGCCTGGAGTGTACAGGGTCTGGGCTACGAGCAGTACTTC. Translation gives CAWSVQGLGYEQYF.

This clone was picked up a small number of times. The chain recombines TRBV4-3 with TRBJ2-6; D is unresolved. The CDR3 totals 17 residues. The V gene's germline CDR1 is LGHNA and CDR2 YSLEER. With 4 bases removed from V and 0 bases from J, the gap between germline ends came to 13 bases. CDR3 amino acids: CASSRGLQISGANVLTF. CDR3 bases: TGCGCCAGCAGCCGGGGTCTACAAATCTCTGGGGCCAACGTCCTGACTTTC.

CDR3 nucleotide sequence: TGTGCCAGCAGTCCCTCTCTATCCAATAATGAAAAACTGTTTTTT. Translated, it gives CASSPSLSNNEKLFF. This chain uses TRBV27 with TRBJ1-4; D is uncertain. Trimming removed 5 bases at V and 4 bases at J, with 14 bases between. CDR1 and CDR2 (germline): MNHEY, SMNVEV (reference sequence). The CDR3 runs 15 residues.

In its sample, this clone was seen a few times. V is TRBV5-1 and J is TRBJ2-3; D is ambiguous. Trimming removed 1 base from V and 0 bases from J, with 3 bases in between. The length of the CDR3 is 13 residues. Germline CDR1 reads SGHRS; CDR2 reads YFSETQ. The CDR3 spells CASSLTSTDTQYF. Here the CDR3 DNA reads TGCGCCAGCAGCTTGACCAGCACAGATACGCAGTATTTT. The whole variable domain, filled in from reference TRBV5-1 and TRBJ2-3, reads KAGVTQTPRYLIKTRGQQVTLSCSPISGHRSVSWYQQTPGQGLQFLFEYFSETQRNKGNFPGRFSGRQFSNSRSEMNVSTLELGDSALYLCASSLTSTDTQYFGPGTRLTVL.

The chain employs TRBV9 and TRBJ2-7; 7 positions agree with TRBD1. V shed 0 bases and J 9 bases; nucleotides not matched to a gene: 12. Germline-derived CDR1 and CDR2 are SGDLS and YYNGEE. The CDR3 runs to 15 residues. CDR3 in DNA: TGTGCCAGCAGCGTAGGTGGGACAGTGGGGTCCGGGCAGTACTTC. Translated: CASSVGGTVGSGQYF. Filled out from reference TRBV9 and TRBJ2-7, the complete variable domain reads DSGVTQTPKHLITATGQRVTLRCSPRSGDLSVYWYQQSLDQGLQFLIQYYNGEERAKGNILERFSAQQFPDLHSELNLSSLELGDSALYFCASSVGGTVGSGQYFGPGTRLTVT.

The CDR3 sequence: CSVEGGADTIYTF. CDR3 DNA: TGCAGCGTTGAAGGTGGGGCGGATACAATCTACACCTTC. The V and J genes are TRBV29-1 and TRBJ1-2, with D tentatively TRBD1 (5 bases). V was pared by 1 base and J by 10 bases, with 16 bases between. Per germline, CDR1 SQVTM and CDR2 ANQGSEA. This CDR3 region has 13 residues.

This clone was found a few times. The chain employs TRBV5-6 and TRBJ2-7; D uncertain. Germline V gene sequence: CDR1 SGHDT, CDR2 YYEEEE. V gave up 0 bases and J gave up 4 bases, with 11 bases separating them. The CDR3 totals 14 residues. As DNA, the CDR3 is TGTGCCAGCAGCTTGGCCTCATTTCCATACGAGCAGTACTTC. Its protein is CASSLASFPYEQYF. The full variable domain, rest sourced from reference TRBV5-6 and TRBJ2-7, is DAGVTQSPTHLIKTRGQQVTLRCSPKSGHDTVSWYQQALGQGPQFIFQYYEEEERQRGNFPDRFSGHQFPNYSSELNVNALLLGDSALYLCASSLASFPYEQYFGPGTRLTVT.

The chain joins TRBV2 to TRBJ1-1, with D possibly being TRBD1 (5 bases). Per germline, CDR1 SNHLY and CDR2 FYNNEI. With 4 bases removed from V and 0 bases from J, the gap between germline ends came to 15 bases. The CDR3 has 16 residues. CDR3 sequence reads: CASSASQGFMNTEAFF. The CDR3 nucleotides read TGTGCCAGCAGTGCTTCTCAGGGATTCATGAACACTGAAGCTTTCTTT. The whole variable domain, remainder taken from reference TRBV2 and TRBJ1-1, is EPEVTQTPSHQVTQMGQEVILRCVPISNHLYFYWYRQILGQKVEFLVSFYNNEISEKSEIFDDQFSVERPDGSNFTLKIRSTKLEDSAMYFCASSASQGFMNTEAFFGQGTRLTVV.

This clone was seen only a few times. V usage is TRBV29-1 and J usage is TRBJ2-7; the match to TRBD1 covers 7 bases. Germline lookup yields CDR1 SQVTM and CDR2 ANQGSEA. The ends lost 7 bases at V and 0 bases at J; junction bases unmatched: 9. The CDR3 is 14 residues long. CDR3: CSAVEGDSSYEQYF. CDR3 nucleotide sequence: TGCAGCGCTGTGGAAGGGGACAGCTCCTACGAGCAGTACTTC.

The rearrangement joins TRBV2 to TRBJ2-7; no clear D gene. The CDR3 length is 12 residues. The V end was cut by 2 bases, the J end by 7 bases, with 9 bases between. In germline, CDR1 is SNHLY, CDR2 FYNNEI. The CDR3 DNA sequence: TGTGCCAGCAGTGAATACCGGCAGGAGCAGTACTTC. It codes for CASSEYRQEQYF.

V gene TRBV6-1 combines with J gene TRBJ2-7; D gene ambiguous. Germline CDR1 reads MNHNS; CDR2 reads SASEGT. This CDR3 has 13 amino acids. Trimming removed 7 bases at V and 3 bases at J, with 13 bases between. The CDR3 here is CASTKGQLYEQYF. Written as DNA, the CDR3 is TGTGCCAGCACCAAGGGCCAACTCTACGAGCAGTACTTC.

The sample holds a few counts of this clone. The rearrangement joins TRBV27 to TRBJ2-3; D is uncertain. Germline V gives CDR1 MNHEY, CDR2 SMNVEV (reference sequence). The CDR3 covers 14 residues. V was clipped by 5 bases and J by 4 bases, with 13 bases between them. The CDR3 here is CASSPRGVADTQYF. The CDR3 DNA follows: TGTGCCAGCAGTCCCCGTGGGGTTGCAGATACGCAGTATTTT.

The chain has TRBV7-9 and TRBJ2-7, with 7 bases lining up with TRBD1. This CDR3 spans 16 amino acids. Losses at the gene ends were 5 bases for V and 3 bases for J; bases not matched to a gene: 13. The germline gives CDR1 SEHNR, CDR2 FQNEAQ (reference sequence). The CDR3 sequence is CASSLRTGGNDYEQYF. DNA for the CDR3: TGTGCCAGCAGCCTTAGGACAGGTGGTAACGACTACGAGCAGTACTTC.

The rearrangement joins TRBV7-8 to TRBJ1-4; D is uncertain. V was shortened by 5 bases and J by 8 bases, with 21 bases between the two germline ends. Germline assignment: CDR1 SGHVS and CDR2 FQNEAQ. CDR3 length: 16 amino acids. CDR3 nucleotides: TGTGCCAGCAGCGCCCGGTTGGGTGGCCGGGAGGAAAAACTGTTTTTT. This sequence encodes CASSARLGGREEKLFF.